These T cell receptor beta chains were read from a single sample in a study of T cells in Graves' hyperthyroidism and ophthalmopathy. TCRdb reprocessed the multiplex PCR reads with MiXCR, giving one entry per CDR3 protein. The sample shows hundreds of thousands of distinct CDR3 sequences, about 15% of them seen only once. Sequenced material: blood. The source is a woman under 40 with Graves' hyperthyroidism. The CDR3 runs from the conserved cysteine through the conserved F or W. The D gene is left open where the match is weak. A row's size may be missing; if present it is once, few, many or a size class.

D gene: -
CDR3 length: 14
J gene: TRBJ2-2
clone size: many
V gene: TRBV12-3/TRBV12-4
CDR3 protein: CASSLGSFTGELFF
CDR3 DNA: TGTGCCAGCAGTTTAGGGTCATTCACCGGGGAGCTGTTTTTT

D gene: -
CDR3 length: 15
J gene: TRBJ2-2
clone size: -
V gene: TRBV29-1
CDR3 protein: CSVDSGRMNTGELFF
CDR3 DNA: TGCAGCGTTGATAGTGGCAGAATGAACACCGGGGAGCTGTTTTTT

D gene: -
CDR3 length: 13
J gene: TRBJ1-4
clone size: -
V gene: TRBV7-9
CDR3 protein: CASSFAGFEKLFF
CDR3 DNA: TGTGCCAGCAGCTTTGCAGGGTTTGAAAAACTGTTTTTT

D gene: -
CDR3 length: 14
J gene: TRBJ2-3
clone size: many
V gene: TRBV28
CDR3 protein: CASSQSLSTDTQYF
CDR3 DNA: TGTGCCAGCAGTCAGAGCCTAAGCACAGATACGCAGTATTTT

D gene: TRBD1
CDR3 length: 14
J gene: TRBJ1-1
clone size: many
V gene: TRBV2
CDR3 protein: CARTKDRGHTEAFF
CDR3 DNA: TGTGCCAGAACGAAGGACAGGGGGCATACTGAAGCTTTCTTT

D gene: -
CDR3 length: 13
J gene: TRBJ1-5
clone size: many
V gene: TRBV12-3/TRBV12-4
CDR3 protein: CASSLTGHQPQHF
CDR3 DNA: TGTGCCAGCAGTCTGACAGGTCACCAGCCCCAGCATTTT

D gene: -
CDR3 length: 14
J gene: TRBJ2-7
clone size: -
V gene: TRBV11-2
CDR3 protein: CASSIASIGDEQYF
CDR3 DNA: TGTGCCAGCAGCATAGCTTCGATCGGGGACGAGCAGTACTTC

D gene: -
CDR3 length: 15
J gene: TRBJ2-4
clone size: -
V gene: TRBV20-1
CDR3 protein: CSAAREGVTKNIQYF
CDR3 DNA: TGCAGTGCGGCCAGGGAGGGGGTAACCAAAAACATTCAGTACTTC

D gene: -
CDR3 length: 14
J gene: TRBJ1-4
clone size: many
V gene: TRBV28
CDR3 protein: CASSLSKINEKLFF
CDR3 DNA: TGTGCCAGCAGCCTGTCTAAGATTAATGAAAAACTGTTTTTT

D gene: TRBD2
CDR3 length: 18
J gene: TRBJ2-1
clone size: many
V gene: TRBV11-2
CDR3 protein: CASSSAAPGTSGYNEQFF
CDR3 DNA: TGTGCCAGCAGCTCCGCCGCCCCCGGGACTAGCGGGTACAATGAGCAGTTCTTC

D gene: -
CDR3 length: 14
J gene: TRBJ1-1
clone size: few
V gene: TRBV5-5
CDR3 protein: CASSRMVMNTEAFF
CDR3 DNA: TGTGCCAGCAGCCGAATGGTAATGAACACTGAAGCTTTCTTT

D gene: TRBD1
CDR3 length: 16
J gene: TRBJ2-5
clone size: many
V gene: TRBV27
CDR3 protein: CASSSAGTGHRETQYF
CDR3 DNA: TGTGCCAGCAGTTCAGCCGGGACAGGGCACAGAGAGACCCAGTACTTC

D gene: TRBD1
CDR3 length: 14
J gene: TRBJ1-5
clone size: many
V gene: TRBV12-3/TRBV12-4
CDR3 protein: CASKGGWVGQPQHF
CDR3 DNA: TGTGCCAGCAAAGGGGGCTGGGTAGGGCAGCCCCAGCATTTT

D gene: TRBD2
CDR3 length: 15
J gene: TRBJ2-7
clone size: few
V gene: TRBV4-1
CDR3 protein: CASSPVAGGRGEQYF
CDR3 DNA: TGCGCCAGCAGCCCTGTAGCGGGAGGTCGTGGCGAGCAGTACTTC

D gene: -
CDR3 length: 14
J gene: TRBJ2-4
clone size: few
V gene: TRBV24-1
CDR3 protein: CATSDTGEGNIQYF
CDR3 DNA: TGTGCCACCAGTGATACAGGGGAGGGAAACATTCAGTACTTC

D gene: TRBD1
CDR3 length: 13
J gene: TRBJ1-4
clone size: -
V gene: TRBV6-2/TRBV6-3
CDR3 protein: CASRVGQGEKLFF
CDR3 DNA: TGTGCCAGCAGAGTAGGACAGGGTGAAAAACTGTTTTTT

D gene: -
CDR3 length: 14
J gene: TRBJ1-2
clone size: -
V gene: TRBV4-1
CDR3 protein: CASSGQTTYYGYTF
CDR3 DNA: TGCGCCAGCAGCGGACAGACCACTTACTATGGCTACACCTTC

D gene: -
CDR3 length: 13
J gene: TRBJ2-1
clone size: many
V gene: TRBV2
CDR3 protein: CASGRWPDNEQFF
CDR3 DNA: TGTGCCAGCGGGCGGTGGCCCGACAATGAGCAGTTCTTC

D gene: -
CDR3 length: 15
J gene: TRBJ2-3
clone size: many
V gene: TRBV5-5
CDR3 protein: CASSYRERLTDTQYF
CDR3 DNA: TGTGCCAGCAGCTACAGGGAGCGCCTCACAGATACGCAGTATTTT

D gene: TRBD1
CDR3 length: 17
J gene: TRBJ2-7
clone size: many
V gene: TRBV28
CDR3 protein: CASSSTGARPRAYEQYF
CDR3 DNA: TGTGCCAGCAGCTCTACAGGGGCCCGACCAAGGGCCTACGAGCAGTACTTC

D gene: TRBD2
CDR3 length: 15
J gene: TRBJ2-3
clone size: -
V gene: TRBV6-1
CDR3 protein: CASSSGTSHTDTQYF
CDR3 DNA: TGTGCCAGCAGTTCCGGGACTAGCCACACAGATACGCAGTATTTT

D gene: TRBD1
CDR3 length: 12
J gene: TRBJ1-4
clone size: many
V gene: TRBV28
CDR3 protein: CASSKRTGELFF
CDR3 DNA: TGTGCCAGCAGTAAGAGGACAGGCGAACTGTTTTTT

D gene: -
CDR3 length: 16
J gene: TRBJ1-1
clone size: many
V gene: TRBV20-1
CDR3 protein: CSASGSVPPSDTEAFF
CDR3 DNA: TGCAGTGCTAGCGGAAGTGTTCCCCCTTCGGACACTGAAGCTTTCTTT

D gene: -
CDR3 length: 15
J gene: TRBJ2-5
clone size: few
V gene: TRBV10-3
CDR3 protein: CAISGPQGSQETQYF
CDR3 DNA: TGTGCCATCAGTGGCCCTCAGGGTTCGCAAGAGACCCAGTACTTC

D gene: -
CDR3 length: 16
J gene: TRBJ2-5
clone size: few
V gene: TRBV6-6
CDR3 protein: CASSYPVLRGLETQYF
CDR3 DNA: TGTGCCAGCAGTTACCCGGTCTTACGGGGTTTGGAGACCCAGTACTTC

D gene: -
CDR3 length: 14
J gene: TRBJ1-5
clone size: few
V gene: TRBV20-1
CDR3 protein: CSAKVRGLGQPQHF
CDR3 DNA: TGCAGTGCTAAGGTCAGGGGCCTCGGTCAGCCCCAGCATTTT

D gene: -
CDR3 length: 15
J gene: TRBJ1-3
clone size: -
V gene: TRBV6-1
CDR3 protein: CASRGTTGSGNTIYF
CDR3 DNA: TGTGCCAGCAGGGGAACGACCGGCTCTGGAAACACCATATATTTT

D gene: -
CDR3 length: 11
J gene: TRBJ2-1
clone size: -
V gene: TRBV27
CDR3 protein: CAVGSPSEQFF
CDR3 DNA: TGTGCCGTCGGGAGCCCCAGTGAGCAGTTCTTC

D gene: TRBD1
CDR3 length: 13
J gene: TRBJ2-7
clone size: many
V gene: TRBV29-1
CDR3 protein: CSIAGTGAGEQYF
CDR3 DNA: TGCAGCATTGCAGGGACAGGGGCCGGCGAGCAGTACTTC

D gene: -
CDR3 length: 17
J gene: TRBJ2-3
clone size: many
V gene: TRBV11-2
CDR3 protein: CASSLGLGDPSTDTQYF
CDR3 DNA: TGTGCCAGCAGTCTAGGACTTGGGGATCCTAGCACAGATACGCAGTATTTT

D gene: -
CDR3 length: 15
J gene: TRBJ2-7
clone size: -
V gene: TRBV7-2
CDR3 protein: CASSLAVGRPYEQYF
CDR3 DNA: TGTGCCAGCAGCTTAGCTGTTGGCCGCCCCTACGAGCAGTACTTC

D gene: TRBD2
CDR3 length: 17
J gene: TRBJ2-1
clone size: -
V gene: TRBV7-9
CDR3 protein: CASSLLGTSGRYNEQFF
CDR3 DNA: TGTGCCAGCAGCTTACTGGGGACTAGCGGACGGTACAATGAGCAGTTCTTC

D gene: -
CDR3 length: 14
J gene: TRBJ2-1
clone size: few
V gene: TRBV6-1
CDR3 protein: CASKGAASYNEQFF
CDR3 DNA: TGTGCCAGCAAGGGAGCGGCCTCCTACAATGAGCAGTTCTTC

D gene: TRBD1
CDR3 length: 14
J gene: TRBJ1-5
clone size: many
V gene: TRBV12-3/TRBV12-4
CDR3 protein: CASRPTGINQPQHF
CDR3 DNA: TGTGCCAGCAGACCGACAGGGATTAATCAGCCCCAGCATTTT

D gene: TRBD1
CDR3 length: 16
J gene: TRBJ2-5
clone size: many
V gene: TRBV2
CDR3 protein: CASSRDNRGKRETQYF
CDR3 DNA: TGTGCCAGCAGCAGGGACAACAGGGGTAAACGAGAGACCCAGTACTTC

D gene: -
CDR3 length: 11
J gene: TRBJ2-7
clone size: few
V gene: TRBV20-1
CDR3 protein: CSLKLGYEQYF
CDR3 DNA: TGCAGTCTTAAACTCGGGTACGAGCAGTACTTC

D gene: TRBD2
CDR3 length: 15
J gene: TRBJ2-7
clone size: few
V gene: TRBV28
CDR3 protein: CASSSSGEGSYEQYF
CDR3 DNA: TGTGCCAGCAGTTCCAGCGGGGAGGGCTCCTACGAGCAGTACTTC

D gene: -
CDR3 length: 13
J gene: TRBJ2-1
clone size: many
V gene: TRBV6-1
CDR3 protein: CASSEKEASEQFF
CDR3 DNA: TGTGCCAGCAGTGAAAAGGAAGCTTCAGAGCAGTTCTTC

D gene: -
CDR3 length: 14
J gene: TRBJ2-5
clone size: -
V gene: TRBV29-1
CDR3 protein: CSVTRGGRVETQYF
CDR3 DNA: TGCAGCGTTACCCGCGGGGGCAGAGTTGAGACCCAGTACTTC

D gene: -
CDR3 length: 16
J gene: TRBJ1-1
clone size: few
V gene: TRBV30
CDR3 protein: CAWTPPTDSMNTEAFF
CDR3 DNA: TGTGCCTGGACTCCCCCGACGGACAGTATGAACACTGAAGCTTTCTTT

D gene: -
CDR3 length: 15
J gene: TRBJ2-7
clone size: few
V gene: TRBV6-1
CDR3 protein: CASRFTGKSSYEQYF
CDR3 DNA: TGTGCCAGCAGATTCACAGGGAAGAGCTCCTACGAGCAGTACTTC